This T cell receptor beta chain was retrieved from a study of blood T cell repertoires in COVID-19. Study in general: Sites across the United States, Italy and Spain contributed samples from acute and convalescent COVID-19. T cells, B-cell-depleted T cells, or PBMCs supplied cDNA or gDNA.

In the authors' methods: Reference gene primers were amplified, and this amplification served to estimate nucleated cell counts. Sequenced by immunoSEQ multiplex PCR; TCRdb stores in-frame clones only, minus some. The V and J calls and clone size were taken over from that table, and D and trimming were inferred from the DNA. The data contain about 170,000 clones, about 85% of them singletons. The CDR3 consists of 15 residues. With V trimmed by 7 bases and J by 4 bases, 10 bases remained unmatched. Germline V gives CDR1 MDHEN, CDR2 SYDVKM. The origin of this receptor is a human donor with acute or convalescent COVID-19. The donor label of this sample is uncertain. J is TRBJ1-5 and V is TRBV28, with 7 bases fitting TRBD1. The source material was peripheral blood. In nucleotides, the CDR3 is TGTGCCAGCATCGCCGGGACAGCCGGAAATCAGCCCCAGCATTTT. Its translation: CASIAGTAGNQPQHF.